This TCR beta chain emerged from a study of monozygotic twins with inflammatory bowel disease. Germline CDR1 and CDR2: SGHAT and FQDESV (reference sequence). This CDR3 has 16 amino acids. Per donor there was one draw, yielding a blood sample of approximately 2.4 ml. Eight distinct reactions (per sample) were used to make the cDNA. No DNA is given; TCRdb re-called the 5' RACE reads and lists each CDR3 protein once. This sample's table has about 380,000 distinct CDR3 sequences. The rearrangement links TRBV11-1 to TRBJ2-7; TCRdb outputs TRBD1, but without DNA this stays unchecked. The source material was blood. This clonotype was obtained from a human donor with ulcerative colitis or Crohn's disease, or a healthy co-twin of an affected twin (not recorded which). The CDR3 sequence: CASSLVPGQALYEQYF. The complete variable domain, with remaining parts taken from reference TRBV11-1 and TRBJ2-7, reads EAEVAQSPRYKITEKSQAVAFWCDPISGHATLYWYRQILGQGPELLVQFQDESVVDDSQLPKDRFSAERLKGVDSTLKIQPAELGDSAMYLCASSLVPGQALYEQYFGPGTRLTVT.